The 10 T cell receptor beta chains presented below share a single source sample, sequenced in a study of blood T cell repertoires in COVID-19. Repertoires were generated with immunoSEQ multiplex PCR, while TCRdb's copy carries only in-frame clones and drops some. The sample includes 90,000 to 120,000 clones, roughly 90% of them seen just once. The sequenced material came from peripheral blood. Every receptor here comes from a man in his forties or fifties with active or convalescent COVID-19.

This chain connects TRBV18 to TRBJ2-4, with no clear D. Germline CDR1 reads KGHSH; CDR2 reads LQKENI. This CDR3 is 13 amino acids long. Trimming shortened V by 3 bases and J by 13 bases, and 16 bases separated the two germline ends. CDR3 sequence reads: CASSPSNPIIQYF. The CDR3 DNA sequence: TGTGCCAGCTCACCCTCCAACCCTATTATACAGTACTTC. Full variable domain (missing parts from reference TRBV18 and TRBJ2-4): NAGVMQNPRHLVRRRGQEARLRCSPMKGHSHVYWYRQLPEEGLKFMVYLQKENIIDESGMPKERFSAEFPKEGPSILRIQQVVRGDSAAYFCASSPSNPIIQYFGAGTRLSVL.

This clone was seen only once. CDR3 loop: CASRAGTDSYEQYF. The DNA for the CDR3 is TGTGCCAGCAGAGCCGGGACAGACTCCTACGAGCAGTACTTC. This sequence joins TRBV3-1 (or the pseudogene TRBV3-2) and TRBJ2-7; 7 positions agree with TRBD1. Germline loops: CDR1 LGHDT, CDR2 YNNKEL (reference sequence). The CDR3 runs 14 residues. V shed 6 bases, J shed 0 bases, and the junction held 5 bases outside the gene matches.

The chain links TRBV5-4 to TRBJ1-2; TRBD1 might be the D (6 bases). The CDR3 totals 13 residues. Trimming removed 0 bases from V and 4 bases from J, with 7 bases in between. Germline lookup yields CDR1 SGHNT and CDR2 YYREEE (reference sequence). CDR3 in DNA: TGTGCCAGCAGCTTGGGAGGGGGCTATGGCTACACCTTC. Its protein is CASSLGGGYGYTF.

This clone was seen a few times. The J gene is TRBJ2-2, the V gene TRBV28; TRBD2 matches at 7 bases. This CDR3 has 16 residues. J was trimmed by 0 bases and V by 6 bases; bases with no gene match: 7. Germline V gene lookup returns CDR1 MDHEN and CDR2 SYDVKM. For the CDR3, the DNA is TGTGCCAGCAGGACCGCGGGGGAACCGAACACCGGGGAGCTGTTTTTT. Protein product: CASRTAGEPNTGELFF.

The sample holds one count of this clone. The chain joins TRBV6-2 or TRBV6-3 to TRBJ1-5; D is perhaps TRBD1 (6 bases). Between the trimmed V and J ends, which lost 5 bases and 6 bases, there was a span of 17 bases. Germline V gives CDR1 MNHEY, CDR2 SVGEGT. The CDR3 totals 15 residues. The CDR3 loop reads CASSRTQGRGQPQHF. As DNA, the CDR3 is TGTGCCAGCAGTCGGACTCAGGGGAGGGGTCAGCCCCAGCATTTT.

The chain carries TRBV30 and TRBJ2-5; D gene uncertain. Trimming took off 2 bases at V and 7 bases at J, with 14 bases between the two ends. Germline CDR1 is GTSNPN and CDR2 is SVGIG (reference sequence). The CDR3 totals 13 residues. DNA of the CDR3: TGTGCCTGGAGTCCAAACCTCACCGGGACCCAGTACTTC. Amino acids: CAWSPNLTGTQYF.

The V call is TRBV2, the J call TRBJ2-2; a possible D gene is TRBD1 (6 bases). V lost 7 bases and J 5 bases, leaving 17 bases between the germline ends. This CDR3 has 15 residues. Per the germline V gene, CDR1 is SNHLY and CDR2 is FYNNEI. CDR3 sequence: CASKGGVGETGELFF. CDR3 DNA: TGTGCCAGCAAAGGGGGAGTAGGAGAAACCGGGGAGCTGTTTTTT.

This chain uses TRBV18 with TRBJ1-2; 8 nucleotides match TRBD1. Germline values: CDR1 KGHSH, CDR2 LQKENI. V gave up 5 bases and J gave up 3 bases; unmatched junction bases: 11. The CDR3 is 16 residues long. In DNA form, the CDR3 reads TGTGCCAGCTCAGCAGTTACCACAGGGGGAGACTATGGCTACACCTTC. It encodes CASSAVTTGGDYGYTF.

The chain is built from TRBV5-1 and TRBJ1-2; 10 bases fit TRBD1. V gave up 3 bases and J gave up 2 bases; unmatched junction bases: 1. The CDR3 totals 14 residues. Germline assignment: CDR1 SGHRS and CDR2 YFSETQ. The CDR3 sequence: CASSSGQGNYGYTF. The CDR3 DNA reads TGCGCCAGCAGCTCGGGACAGGGGAACTATGGCTACACCTTC. Filled out from reference TRBV5-1 and TRBJ1-2, the complete variable domain reads KAGVTQTPRYLIKTRGQQVTLSCSPISGHRSVSWYQQTPGQGLQFLFEYFSETQRNKGNFPGRFSGRQFSNSRSEMNVSTLELGDSALYLCASSSGQGNYGYTFGSGTRLTVV.

The J gene is TRBJ1-6, the V gene TRBV6-2 or TRBV6-3; D uncertain. Trimming left V 2 bases short and J 13 bases short, with 15 bases between. This CDR3 spans 14 amino acids. Germline values: CDR1 MNHEY, CDR2 SVGEGT. Here the CDR3 reads CASSYTLTEAPLHF. The CDR3, as DNA: TGTGCCAGCAGTTACACCCTCACCGAGGCGCCCCTCCACTTT.